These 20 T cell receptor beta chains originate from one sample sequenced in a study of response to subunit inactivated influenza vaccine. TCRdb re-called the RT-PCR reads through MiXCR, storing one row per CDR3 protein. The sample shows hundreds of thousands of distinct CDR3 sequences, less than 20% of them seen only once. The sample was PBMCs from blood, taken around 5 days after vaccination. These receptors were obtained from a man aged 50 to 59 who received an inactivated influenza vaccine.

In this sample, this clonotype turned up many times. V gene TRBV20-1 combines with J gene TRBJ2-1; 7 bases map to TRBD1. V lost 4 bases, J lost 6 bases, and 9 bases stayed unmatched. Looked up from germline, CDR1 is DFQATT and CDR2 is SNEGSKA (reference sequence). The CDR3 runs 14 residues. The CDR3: CSATRGLGSNEQFF. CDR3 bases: TGCAGTGCTACGAGGGGGCTGGGCTCCAATGAGCAGTTCTTC.

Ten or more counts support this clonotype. The CDR3 protein is CASSQGGSHNEQFF. In nucleotides, the CDR3 is TGCGCCAGCAGCCAAGGCGGGAGCCACAATGAGCAGTTCTTC. This sequence joins TRBV4-3 and TRBJ2-1, with 7 positions matching TRBD2. This CDR3 is 14 amino acids long. The J segment lost 5 bases and the V segment lost 1 base, leaving 2 bases of the junction unmatched. Germline CDR1 is LGHNA and CDR2 is YSLEER.

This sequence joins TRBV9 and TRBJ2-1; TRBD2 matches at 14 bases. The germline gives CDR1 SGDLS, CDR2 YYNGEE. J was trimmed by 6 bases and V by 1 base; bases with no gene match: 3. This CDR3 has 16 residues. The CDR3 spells CASSVQGLAGVNEQFF. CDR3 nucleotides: TGTGCCAGCAGCGTACAGGGACTAGCGGGAGTCAATGAGCAGTTCTTC.

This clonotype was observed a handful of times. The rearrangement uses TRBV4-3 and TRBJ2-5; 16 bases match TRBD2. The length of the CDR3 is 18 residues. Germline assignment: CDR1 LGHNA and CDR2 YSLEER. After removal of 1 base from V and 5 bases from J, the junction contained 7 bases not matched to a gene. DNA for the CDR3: TGCGCCAGCAGCCAAGGTTACCCGGGACTAGCGGGAGGGGAGACCCAGTACTTC. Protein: CASSQGYPGLAGGETQYF.

The CDR3 region has the DNA TGTGCCAGCAGCCTGGGTAACAGGCCGGGTGGCTACACCTTC. Translated, it gives CASSLGNRPGGYTF. The chain is built from TRBV7-9 and TRBJ1-2, with D possibly TRBD1 on 5 matching bases. CDR1 is SEHNR and CDR2 is FQNEAQ in the germline V gene (reference sequence). The germline V and J ends were trimmed by 5 bases and 7 bases, with 17 bases remaining between them. The CDR3 consists of 14 residues.

The CDR3 loop is CASSYRGQGATEAFF. CDR3 DNA sequence: TGTGCCAGCAGTTACCGAGGACAGGGGGCCACTGAAGCTTTCTTT. The J gene is TRBJ1-1, the V gene TRBV6-5; 11 bases agree with TRBD1. Germline trimming cut 2 bases from V and 4 bases from J; bases unmatched to any gene: 3. This CDR3 has 15 residues. Germline CDR1 reads MNHEY; CDR2 reads SVGAGI.

This chain's CDR3 is CATSDLGCNEQFF. The CDR3 DNA is TGTGCCACCAGTGATCTAGGCTGCAATGAGCAGTTCTTC. This chain joins TRBV24-1 and TRBJ2-1; D is unresolved. The V end lost 3 bases, the J end lost 6 bases, and 8 bases lay between the germline ends. This CDR3 region has 13 residues. Germline CDR1 is KGHDR and CDR2 is SFDVKD.

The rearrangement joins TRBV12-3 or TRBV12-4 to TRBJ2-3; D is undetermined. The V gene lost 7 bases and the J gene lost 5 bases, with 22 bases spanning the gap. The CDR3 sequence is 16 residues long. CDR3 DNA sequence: TGTGCCAGCATCCATCCATCACGGGTGAGGAAAGATACGCAGTATTTT. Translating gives CASIHPSRVRKDTQYF.

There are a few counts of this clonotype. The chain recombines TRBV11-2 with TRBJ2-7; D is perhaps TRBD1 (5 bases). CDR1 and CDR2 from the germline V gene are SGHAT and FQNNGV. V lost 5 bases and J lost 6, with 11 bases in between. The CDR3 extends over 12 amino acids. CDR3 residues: CASSSIGAEQYF. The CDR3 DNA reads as TGTGCCAGCAGCAGCATAGGGGCCGAGCAGTACTTC. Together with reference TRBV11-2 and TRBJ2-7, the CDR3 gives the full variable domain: EAGVAQSPRYKIIEKRQSVAFWCNPISGHATLYWYQQILGQGPKLLIQFQNNGVVDDSQLPKDRFSAERLKGVDSTLKIQPAKLEDSAVYLCASSSIGAEQYFGPGTRLTVT.

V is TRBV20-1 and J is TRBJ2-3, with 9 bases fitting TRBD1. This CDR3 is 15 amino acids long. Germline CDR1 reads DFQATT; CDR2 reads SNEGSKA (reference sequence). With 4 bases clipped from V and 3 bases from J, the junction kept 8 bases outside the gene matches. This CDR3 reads CSANIGTGPTDTQYF. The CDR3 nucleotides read TGCAGTGCTAATATCGGGACAGGGCCGACAGATACGCAGTATTTT.

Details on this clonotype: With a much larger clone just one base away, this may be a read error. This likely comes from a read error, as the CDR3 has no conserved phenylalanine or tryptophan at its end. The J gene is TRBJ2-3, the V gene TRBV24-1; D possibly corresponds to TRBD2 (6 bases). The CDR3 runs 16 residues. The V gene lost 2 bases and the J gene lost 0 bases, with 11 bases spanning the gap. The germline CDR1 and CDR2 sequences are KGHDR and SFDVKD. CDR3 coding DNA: TGTGCCACCAGTGATTCTAGCGCGACTAGCACAGATACGCAGTATTCT. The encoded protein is CATSDSSATSTDTQYS.

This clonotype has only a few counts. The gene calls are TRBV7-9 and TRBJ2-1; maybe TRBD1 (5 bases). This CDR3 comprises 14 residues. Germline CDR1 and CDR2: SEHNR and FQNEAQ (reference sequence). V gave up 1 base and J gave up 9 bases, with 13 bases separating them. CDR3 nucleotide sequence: TGTGCCAGCAGCTTAGAGGGGTCTTGGGGTGAGCAGTTCTTC. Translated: CASSLEGSWGEQFF.

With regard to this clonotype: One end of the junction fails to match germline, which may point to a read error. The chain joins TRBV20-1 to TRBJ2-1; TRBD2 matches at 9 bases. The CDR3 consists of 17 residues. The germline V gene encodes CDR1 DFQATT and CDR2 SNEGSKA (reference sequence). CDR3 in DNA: TGCTGTGCTAGAGATCTCCCTAGCGGGGAACGGTACAATGAGCAGTTCTTC. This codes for CCARDLPSGERYNEQFF.

CDR3 nucleotides: TGTGCCAGCAGGGGTCAGATCTACGAGCAGTACTTC. Its translation: CASRGQIYEQYF. This chain links TRBV28 with TRBJ2-7, with D hard to call. CDR1 MDHEN and CDR2 SYDVKM come from the germline V gene. V was shortened by 6 bases and J by 3 bases, with 9 bases between the two germline ends. The CDR3 totals 12 residues.

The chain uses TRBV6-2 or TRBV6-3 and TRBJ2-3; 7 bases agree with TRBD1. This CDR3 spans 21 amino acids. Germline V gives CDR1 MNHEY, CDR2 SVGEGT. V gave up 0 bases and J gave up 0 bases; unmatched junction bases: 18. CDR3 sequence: CASSYSLGFLTGTASTDTQYF. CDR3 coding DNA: TGTGCCAGCAGTTACTCACTCGGTTTTTTAACCGGGACAGCTAGCACAGATACGCAGTATTTT.

The CDR3 sequence: CSVGQRGRETQYF. DNA of the CDR3: TGCAGCGTCGGACAGCGCGGAAGGGAGACCCAGTACTTC. The genes are TRBV29-1 and TRBJ2-5; perhaps TRBD1 as D (6 bases). The CDR3 contains 13 residues. Germline loops: CDR1 SQVTM, CDR2 ANQGSEA. V was shortened by 6 bases and J by 5 bases, with 16 bases between the two germline ends.

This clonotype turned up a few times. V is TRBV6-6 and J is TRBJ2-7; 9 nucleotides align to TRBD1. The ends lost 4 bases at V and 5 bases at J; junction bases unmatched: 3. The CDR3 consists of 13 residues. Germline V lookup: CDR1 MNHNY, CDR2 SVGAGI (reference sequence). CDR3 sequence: CASSSGDRDEQYF. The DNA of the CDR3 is TGTGCCAGCAGTTCGGGGGACAGGGACGAGCAGTACTTC.

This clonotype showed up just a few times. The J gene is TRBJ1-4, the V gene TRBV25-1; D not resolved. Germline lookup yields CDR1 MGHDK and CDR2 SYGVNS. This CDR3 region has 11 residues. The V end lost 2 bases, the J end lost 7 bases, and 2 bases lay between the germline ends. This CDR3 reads CASSEVEKLFF. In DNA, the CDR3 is TGTGCCAGCAGTGAAGTTGAAAAACTGTTTTTT.

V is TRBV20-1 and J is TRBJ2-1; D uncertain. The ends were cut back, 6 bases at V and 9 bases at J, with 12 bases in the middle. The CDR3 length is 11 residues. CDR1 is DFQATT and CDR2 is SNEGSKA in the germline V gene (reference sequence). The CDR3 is CSAGRISEQFF. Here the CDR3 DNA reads TGCAGTGCGGGAAGAATAAGTGAGCAGTTCTTC.

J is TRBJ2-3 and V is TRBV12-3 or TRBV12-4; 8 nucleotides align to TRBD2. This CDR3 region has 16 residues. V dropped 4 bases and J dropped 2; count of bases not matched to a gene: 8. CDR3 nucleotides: TGTGCCAGCAGTTCGTTCGAGCGGGAGCACACAGATACGCAGTATTTT. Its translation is CASSSFEREHTDTQYF.